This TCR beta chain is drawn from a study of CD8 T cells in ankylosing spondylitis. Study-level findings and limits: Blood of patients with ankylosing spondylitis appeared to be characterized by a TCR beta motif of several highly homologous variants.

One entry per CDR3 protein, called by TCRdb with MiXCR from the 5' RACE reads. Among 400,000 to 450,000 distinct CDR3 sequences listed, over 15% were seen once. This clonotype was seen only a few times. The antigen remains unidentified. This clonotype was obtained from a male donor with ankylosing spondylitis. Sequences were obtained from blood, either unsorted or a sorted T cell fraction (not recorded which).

CDR3 sequence reads: CASSPSRASETQYF. The DNA of the CDR3 is TGTGCCAGCTCACCCTCGAGAGCGAGCGAGACCCAGTACTTC. The rearrangement joins TRBV18 to TRBJ2-5; D gene ambiguous. Trimming took 3 bases from V and 5 from J, leaving 13 bases between them. This CDR3 has 14 residues. The germline V gene has CDR1 KGHSH and CDR2 LQKENI.